A single sample gave rise to the 9 T cell receptor beta chains below, sequenced in a study of cytotoxic CD8 clonotypes in ibrutinib-treated CLL. Some clones are missing from TCRdb's copy, which holds only in-frame ones; the method was immunoSEQ multiplex PCR. The sample has some 84,000 clones, around 84% seen once. The input for sequencing was PBMCs, taken before ibrutinib treatment. These receptors were obtained from a human donor with chronic lymphocytic leukemia.

V usage is TRBV19 and J usage is TRBJ2-1; no definite D call. Germline CDR1 reads LNHDA; CDR2 reads SQIVND (reference sequence). The V gene lost 0 bases and the J gene lost 4 bases, with 4 bases spanning the gap. The CDR3 is 13 amino acids. The CDR3 sequence is CASSIDGYNEQFF. Here the CDR3 DNA reads TGTGCCAGTAGTATAGACGGGTACAATGAGCAGTTCTTC.

The chain recombines TRBV7-2 with TRBJ1-5; D gene ambiguous. The CDR3 is made up of 13 amino acids. The V and J ends lost 1 base and 4 bases respectively, with 5 bases between them. CDR1 SGHTA and CDR2 FQGNSA come from the germline V gene. The CDR3 DNA sequence: TGTGCCAGCAGCTTAGAGAAAAATCAGCCCCAGCATTTT. This encodes CASSLEKNQPQHF.

The chain has TRBV27 and TRBJ1-1, with D perhaps TRBD1 (5 bases). V dropped 5 bases and J dropped 4 bases, with 20 bases sitting between them. The CDR3 totals 16 residues. Germline lookup yields CDR1 MNHEY and CDR2 SMNVEV (reference sequence). The CDR3 spells CASSRGRAGPGTEAFF. The CDR3 DNA follows: TGTGCCAGCAGTAGGGGTCGGGCAGGGCCTGGCACTGAAGCTTTCTTT.

The chain joins TRBV6-1 to TRBJ2-7, with D possibly being TRBD1 (6 bases). The V gene's germline CDR1 is MNHNS and CDR2 SASEGT. The CDR3 totals 12 residues. V was trimmed by 6 bases and J by 4 bases, leaving 10 bases between them. The CDR3 sequence is CASRKDSYEQYF. CDR3 nucleotide sequence: TGTGCCAGCAGAAAGGACAGTTACGAGCAGTACTTC.

The V call is TRBV5-4, the J call TRBJ2-1; a possible D gene is TRBD2 (6 bases). Trimming removed 4 bases at V and 7 bases at J, with 24 bases between. Per germline, CDR1 SGHNT and CDR2 YYREEE (reference sequence). This CDR3 region has 17 residues. The CDR3 DNA is TGTGCCAGCAGCCCCCGGGACTCCCTTTTGAACAAAAATGAGCAGTTCTTC. This gives the protein CASSPRDSLLNKNEQFF.

V gene TRBV18 combines with J gene TRBJ2-1; 8 positions match TRBD1. The CDR3 extends over 17 amino acids. V trimming: 4 bases; J trimming: 4 bases; junction bases outside the gene matches: 12. Per germline, CDR1 KGHSH and CDR2 LQKENI. The DNA for the CDR3 is TGTGCCAGCTCACAGGAATTGGCAGGGGGCGTTTACAATGAGCAGTTCTTC. Translating it yields CASSQELAGGVYNEQFF.

The V and J genes are TRBV18 and TRBJ2-7; the match to TRBD2 covers 9 bases. CDR1 and CDR2 from the germline V gene are KGHSH and LQKENI. This CDR3 is 15 amino acids long. J was trimmed by 3 bases and V by 6 bases; bases with no gene match: 9. CDR3 nucleotide sequence: TGTGCCAGCTCCCTTAGCGGGAGTAATATCTACGAGCAGTACTTC. It codes for CASSLSGSNIYEQYF.

This rearrangement joins TRBV4-1 to TRBJ2-7; a weak D match, TRBD1 (5 bases). The ends were cut back, 1 base at V and 3 bases at J, with 19 bases in the middle. The germline V gene has CDR1 MGHRA and CDR2 YSYEKL. The CDR3 consists of 17 residues. CDR3 region: CASSQVEAGPPYYEQYF. The CDR3 nucleotides are TGCGCCAGCAGCCAAGTGGAAGCAGGGCCTCCGTACTACGAGCAGTACTTC.

The chain has TRBV5-6 and TRBJ2-5, with 9 positions matching TRBD1. CDR1 and CDR2 from the germline V gene are SGHDT and YYEEEE. This CDR3 is 13 amino acids long. The ends lost 4 bases at V and 6 bases at J; junction bases unmatched: 4. Here the CDR3 reads CASSDGTGKTQYF. The CDR3 region has the DNA TGTGCCAGCAGCGATGGGACAGGGAAGACCCAGTACTTC.